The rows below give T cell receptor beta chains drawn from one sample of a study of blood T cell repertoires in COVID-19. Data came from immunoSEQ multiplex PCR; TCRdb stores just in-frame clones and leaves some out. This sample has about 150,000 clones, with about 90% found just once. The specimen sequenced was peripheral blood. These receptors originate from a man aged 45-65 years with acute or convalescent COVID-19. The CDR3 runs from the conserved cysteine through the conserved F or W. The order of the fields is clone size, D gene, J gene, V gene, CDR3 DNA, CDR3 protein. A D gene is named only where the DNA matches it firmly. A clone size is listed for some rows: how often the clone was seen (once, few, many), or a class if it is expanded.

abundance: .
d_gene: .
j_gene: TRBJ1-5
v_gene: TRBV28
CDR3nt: TGTGCCAGCAGACAGGGTAACAATCAGCCCCAGCATTTT
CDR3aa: CASRQGNNQPQHF

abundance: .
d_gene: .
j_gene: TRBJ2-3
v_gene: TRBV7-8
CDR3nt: TGTGCCAGCAGCTTAGGGCCCCTCACAGATACGCAGTATTTT
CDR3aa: CASSLGPLTDTQYF

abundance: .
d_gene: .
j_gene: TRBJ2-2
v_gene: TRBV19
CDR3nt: TGTGCCAGTAAACGGGATGGCACCGGGGAGCTGTTTTTT
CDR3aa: CASKRDGTGELFF

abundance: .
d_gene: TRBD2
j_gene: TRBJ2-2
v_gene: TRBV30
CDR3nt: TGTGCCTGGAGTGGCCTAGCGGGGGTGGTCTCCGGGGAGCTGTTTTTT
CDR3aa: CAWSGLAGVVSGELFF

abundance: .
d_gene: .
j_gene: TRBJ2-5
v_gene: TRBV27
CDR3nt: TGTGCCAGCAGAACAGACAGCCTAACGCGGACCCAGTACTTC
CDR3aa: CASRTDSLTRTQYF

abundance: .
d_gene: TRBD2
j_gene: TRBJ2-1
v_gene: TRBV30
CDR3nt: TGTGCCTGGAGTACGGGACGACTAGCGGGAGGGCTGGAGTCCAATGAGCAGTTCTTC
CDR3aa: CAWSTGRLAGGLESNEQFF

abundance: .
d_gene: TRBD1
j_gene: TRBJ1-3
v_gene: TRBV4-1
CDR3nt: TGCGCCAGCAGCCGGTCGGACAGGGAAACTGGAAACACCATATATTTT
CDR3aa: CASSRSDRETGNTIYF

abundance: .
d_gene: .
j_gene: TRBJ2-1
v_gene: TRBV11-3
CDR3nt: TGTGCCAGCAGCTTAACACGGGGTGAGCAGTTCTTC
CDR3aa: CASSLTRGEQFF

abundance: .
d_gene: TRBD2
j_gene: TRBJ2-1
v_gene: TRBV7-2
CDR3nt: TGTGCCAGCACCCTCCGCGGGGGTTCCTACAATGAGCAGTTCTTC
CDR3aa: CASTLRGGSYNEQFF

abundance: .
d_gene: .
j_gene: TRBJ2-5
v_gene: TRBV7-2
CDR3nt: TGTGCCAGCAGCCCCCTCACGAGAACCCAGTACTTC
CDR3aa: CASSPLTRTQYF

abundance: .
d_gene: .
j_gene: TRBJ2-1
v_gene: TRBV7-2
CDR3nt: TGTGCCAGCAGCGCGGGCCCTGGGGGCGACAATGAGCAGTTCTTC
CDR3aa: CASSAGPGGDNEQFF

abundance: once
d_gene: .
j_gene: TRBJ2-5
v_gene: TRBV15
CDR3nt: TGTGCCACCAGCGAGGCCTTCGAGACCCAGTACTTC
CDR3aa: CATSEAFETQYF

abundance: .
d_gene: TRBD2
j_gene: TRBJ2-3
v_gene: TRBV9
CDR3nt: TGTGCCAGCAGCGTAGCGGGGGGGCAAGTTACGCAGTATTTT
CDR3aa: CASSVAGGQVTQYF

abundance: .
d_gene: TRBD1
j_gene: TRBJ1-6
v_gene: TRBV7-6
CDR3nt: TGTGCCAGCAGCCCAGGACAGGGGGCAGGTTCACCCCTCCACTTT
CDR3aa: CASSPGQGAGSPLHF

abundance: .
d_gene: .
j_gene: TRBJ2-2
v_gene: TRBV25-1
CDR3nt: TGTGCCAGCAGTGAGGCCAGGGGTGGGACCGGGGAGCTGTTTTTT
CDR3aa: CASSEARGGTGELFF

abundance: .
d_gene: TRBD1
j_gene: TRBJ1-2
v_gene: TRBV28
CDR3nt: TGTGCCAGCAGTAGACAGGGGGGCGGCTACACCTTC
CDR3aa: CASSRQGGGYTF

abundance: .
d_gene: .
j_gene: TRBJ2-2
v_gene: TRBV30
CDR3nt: TGTGCCTGGAAGGCGGGAAACACCGGGGAGCTGTTTTTT
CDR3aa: CAWKAGNTGELFF

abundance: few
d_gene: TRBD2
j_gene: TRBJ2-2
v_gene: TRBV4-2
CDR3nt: TGTGCCAGCAGCCTATTGCTAGCGGGAGGACAAAACACCGGGGAGCTGTTTTTT
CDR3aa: CASSLLLAGGQNTGELFF

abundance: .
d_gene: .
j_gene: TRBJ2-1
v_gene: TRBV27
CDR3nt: TGTGCCAGCAGTTTGTTAGGGGAAAGCTCCTACAATGAGCAGTTCTTC
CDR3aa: CASSLLGESSYNEQFF

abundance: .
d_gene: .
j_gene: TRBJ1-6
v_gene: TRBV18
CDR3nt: TGTGCCAGCTCCCCTGTCGTGGGAGATAATTCACCCCTCCACTTT
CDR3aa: CASSPVVGDNSPLHF

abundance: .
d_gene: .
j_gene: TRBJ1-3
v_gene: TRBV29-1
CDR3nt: TGCAGCGTTGAACAGGTATCTGGAAACACCATATATTTT
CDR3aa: CSVEQVSGNTIYF

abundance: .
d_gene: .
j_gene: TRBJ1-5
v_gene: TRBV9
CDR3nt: TGTGCCAGCAGCGTGGGAGGGGGCAATCAGCCCCAGCATTTT
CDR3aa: CASSVGGGNQPQHF

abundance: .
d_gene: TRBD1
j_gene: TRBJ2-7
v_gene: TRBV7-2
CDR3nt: TGTGCCAGCAGCGTACAGGGGTCTCCCTACGAGCAGTACTTC
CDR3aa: CASSVQGSPYEQYF

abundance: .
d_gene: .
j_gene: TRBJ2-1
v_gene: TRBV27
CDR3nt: TGTGCCAGCAGTATCGTCAGCTCCTACAATGAGCAGTTCTTC
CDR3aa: CASSIVSSYNEQFF

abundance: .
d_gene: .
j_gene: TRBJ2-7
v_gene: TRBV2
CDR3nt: TGTGCCAGCAGTGAACAGGACTACGAGCAGTACTTC
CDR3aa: CASSEQDYEQYF

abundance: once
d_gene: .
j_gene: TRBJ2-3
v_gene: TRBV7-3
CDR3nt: TGTGCCAGCAGCTTACGGTCTAGCGGCACAGATACGCAGTATTTT
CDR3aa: CASSLRSSGTDTQYF

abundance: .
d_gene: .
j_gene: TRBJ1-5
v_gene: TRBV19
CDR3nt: TGTGCCAGTACCACACAGACCGGAGGTGGGCCCCAGCATTTT
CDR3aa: CASTTQTGGGPQHF

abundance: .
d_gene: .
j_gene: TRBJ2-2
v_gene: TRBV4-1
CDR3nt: TGCGCCAGCAGCCAAGCCGCAGGGATGAACACCGGGGAGCTGTTTTTT
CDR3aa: CASSQAAGMNTGELFF

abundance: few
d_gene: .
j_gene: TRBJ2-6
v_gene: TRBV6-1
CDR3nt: TGTGCCAGCAGTGAAACCGGCTCTGGGGCCAACGTCCTGACTTTC
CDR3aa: CASSETGSGANVLTF

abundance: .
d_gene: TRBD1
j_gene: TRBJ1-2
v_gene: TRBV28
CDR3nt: TGTGCCAGCAGTACCCCGGACAGGAATGGCTACACCTTC
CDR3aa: CASSTPDRNGYTF

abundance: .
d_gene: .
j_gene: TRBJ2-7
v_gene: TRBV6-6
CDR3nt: TGTGCCAGCAGTTACCTCCGGGGAAACTACGAGCAGTACTTC
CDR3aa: CASSYLRGNYEQYF

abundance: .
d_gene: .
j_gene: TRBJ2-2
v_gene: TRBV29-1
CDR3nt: TGCAGCGCCTACACGCCGGGACTCAACACCGGGGAGCTGTTTTTT
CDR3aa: CSAYTPGLNTGELFF

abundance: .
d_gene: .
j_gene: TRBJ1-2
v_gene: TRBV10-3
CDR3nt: TGTGCCATCAGTGTGGGGGGAGTTGGCTACACCTTC
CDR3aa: CAISVGGVGYTF

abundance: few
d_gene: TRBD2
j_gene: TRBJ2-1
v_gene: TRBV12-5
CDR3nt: TGTGCTAGTGGTTTGGTAGGAACTAGCGGACGCTCCTACAATGAGCAGTTCTTC
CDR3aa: CASGLVGTSGRSYNEQFF

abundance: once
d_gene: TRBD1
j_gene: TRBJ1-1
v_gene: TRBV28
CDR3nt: TGTGCCAGCGGGACAGGGGTTGAAGCTTTCTTT
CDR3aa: CASGTGVEAFF

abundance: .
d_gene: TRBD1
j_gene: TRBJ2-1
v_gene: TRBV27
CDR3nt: TGTGCCAGCAGAAACTCAGGGGGCCCCTTAAACAATGAGCAGTTCTTC
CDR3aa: CASRNSGGPLNNEQFF

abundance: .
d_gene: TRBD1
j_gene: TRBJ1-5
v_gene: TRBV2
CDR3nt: TGTGCCAGCAGCGCTACAGGGGGCTATCAGCCCCAGCATTTT
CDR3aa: CASSATGGYQPQHF

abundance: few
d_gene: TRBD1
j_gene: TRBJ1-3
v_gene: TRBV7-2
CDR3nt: TGTGCCAGCAGTAACAGGGGCTCTGGAAACACCATATATTTT
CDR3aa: CASSNRGSGNTIYF

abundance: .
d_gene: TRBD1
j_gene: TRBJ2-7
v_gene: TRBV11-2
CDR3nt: TGTGCCAGCAGCCTCGGACAGGGGGCTCACTACGAGCAGTACTTC
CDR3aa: CASSLGQGAHYEQYF

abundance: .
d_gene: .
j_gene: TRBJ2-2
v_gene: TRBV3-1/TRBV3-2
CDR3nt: TGTGCCAGCAGCCAAGAGGACTGGGGGGAGCTGTTTTTT
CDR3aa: CASSQEDWGELFF

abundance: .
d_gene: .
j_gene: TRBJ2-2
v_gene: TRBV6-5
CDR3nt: TGTGCCAGCAGACCTAGCGCCGGGGAGCTGTTTTTT
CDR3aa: CASRPSAGELFF